This T cell receptor (beta chain) came from a study of blood T cells in healthy people across ages. CDR1 and CDR2 from the germline V gene are LGHNA and YSLEER. The length of the CDR3 is 15 residues. V shed 5 bases and J 6 bases; nucleotides not matched to a gene: 4. This clonotype was picked up one time. The antigen is not known. Notes on the study in general: Investigators viewed diversity estimates from one million T cells as underestimates, the study reported.

Alongside a J-beta primer mix, a sample-barcoded 5' primer served in a second PCR lasting about 7 to 12 cycles. Each CDR3 protein gets one entry after TCRdb re-called the 5' RACE reads with MiXCR. Of about 1,800,000 distinct CDR3 sequences in the sample, 25% to 30% were seen once. This rearrangement joins TRBV4-3 to TRBJ2-1, with 13 bases identical to TRBD2. The sample comprised blood. This clonotype originated in a woman aged 25 to 39 in good health. The CDR3: CASSWTSGSGNEQFF. The CDR3, as DNA: TGCGCCAGCAGCTGGACTAGCGGGAGTGGCAATGAGCAGTTCTTC.